The 13 T cell receptor beta chains given below trace back to one sample, sequenced in a study of blood T cells in healthy people across ages. Combining a sample-barcoded 5' primer with a J-beta primer mix, a second PCR ran for roughly 6 to 12 cycles. One entry per CDR3 protein results from TCRdb running MiXCR on the 5' RACE reads. The sample has roughly 830,000 distinct CDR3 sequences, roughly 60% seen once. Sequencing was done on a sample of blood. The source of these receptors is a man aged 25 to 40 in good health.

The CDR3 region has the DNA TGCGCCAGCAGCTTGTTAGGACTAGCGGTCGACACCTTACGGGGAGATACGCAGTATTTT. This encodes CASSLLGLAVDTLRGDTQYF. The genes are TRBV5-1 and TRBJ2-3; 10 bases align to TRBD2. Germline CDR1 reads SGHRS; CDR2 reads YFSETQ. The CDR3 consists of 20 residues. The trim removed 1 base at V and 5 bases at J, leaving 19 bases unmatched.

The chain employs TRBV4-3 and TRBJ1-6; TRBD1 is a possible D gene (5 bases). Trimming left V 0 bases short and J 10 bases short, with 13 bases between. Germline loops: CDR1 LGHNA, CDR2 YSLEER. The CDR3 runs to 15 residues. CDR3 loop: CASSQDEGFRSPLHF. For the CDR3, the DNA is TGCGCCAGCAGCCAAGACGAGGGGTTTAGGTCACCCCTCCACTTT.

The CDR3 spells CASSQSGRGAKDTQYF. The DNA of the CDR3 is TGTGCCAGCAGCCAATCAGGGCGGGGGGCTAAAGATACGCAGTATTTT. V and J are TRBV7-2 and TRBJ2-3, with TRBD2 matching 8 bases. The ends lost 5 bases at V and 5 bases at J; junction bases unmatched: 12. The CDR3 is 16 amino acids. Germline V lookup: CDR1 SGHTA, CDR2 FQGNSA.

The rearrangement links TRBV11-2 to TRBJ2-5; maybe TRBD2 (6 bases). The CDR3 consists of 18 residues. V was pared by 2 bases and J by 2 bases, with 21 bases between. In germline, CDR1 is SGHAT, CDR2 FQNNGV. The CDR3: CASSLFAWRGVRQETQYF. CDR3 nucleotides: TGTGCCAGCAGCTTATTCGCCTGGAGGGGTGTCCGACAAGAGACCCAGTACTTC.

With respect to this clonotype: This may arise from a read error, as a much more abundant clone is one base away. V usage is TRBV7-2 and J usage is TRBJ2-1, with D possibly being TRBD2 (6 bases). Germline V lookup: CDR1 SGHTA, CDR2 FQGNSA. This CDR3 comprises 14 residues. The CDR3: CASSADGRYNEEFF. In DNA, the CDR3 is TGTGCCAGCAGCGCCGACGGGAGATACAATGAGGAGTTCTTC.

Remarks on this clonotype: Relative to the germline gene, one junction end is altered; a read error may explain this. The V gene is TRBV5-1, the J gene TRBJ1-2; TRBD1 aligns across 7 bases. Germline V gene sequence: CDR1 SGHRS, CDR2 YFSETQ. The CDR3 loop spans 13 amino acids. This CDR3 is CASSRDSNYGYIF. The CDR3 nucleotides read TGCGCCAGCAGCCGGGACAGTAACTATGGCTACATCTTC.

V gene TRBV7-2 combines with J gene TRBJ2-3, with TRBD2 matching 11 bases. Germline CDR1 is SGHTA and CDR2 is FQGNSA. This CDR3 has 16 residues. Trimming took 5 bases from V and 4 from J; bases not matched to a gene: 8. This CDR3 reads CASSRSGGALPDTQYF. The CDR3 DNA follows: TGTGCCAGCAGCCGTAGCGGGGGGGCGCTCCCAGATACGCAGTATTTT.

The rearrangement uses TRBV5-5 and TRBJ2-1, with a tentative D call TRBD2 (6 bases). V was shortened by 2 bases and J by 7 bases, with 16 bases between the two germline ends. CDR1 is SGHKS and CDR2 is YYEKEE in the germline V gene (reference sequence). This CDR3 is built from 15 residues. CDR3 nucleotides: TGTGCCAGCAGCTTTTGGCGGGGCAGCAAAAATGAGCAGTTCTTC. As protein: CASSFWRGSKNEQFF.

Only one count was recorded for this clonotype. The chain links TRBV4-3 to TRBJ2-2, with unresolved D. The CDR3 sequence is 13 residues long. Trimming stripped 4 bases from V and 6 bases from J, with 9 bases between. Germline CDR1 reads LGHNA; CDR2 reads YSLEER. CDR3 sequence: CASSRSQAGELFF. The CDR3 bases are TGCGCCAGCAGCCGGTCTCAGGCCGGGGAGCTGTTTTTT.

The rearrangement uses TRBV20-1 and TRBJ2-7, with TRBD2 matching 8 bases. The CDR3 spans 15 residues. Germline V gene lookup returns CDR1 DFQATT and CDR2 SNEGSKA (reference sequence). With V trimmed by 1 base and J by 3 bases, 8 bases remained unmatched. CDR3 amino acids: CSARGRGLADYEQYF. The CDR3 DNA reads TGCAGTGCTAGAGGTCGTGGACTAGCAGACTACGAGCAGTACTTC.

The chain carries TRBV27 and TRBJ1-4; the match to TRBD1 covers 8 bases. V was pared by 6 bases and J by 5 bases, with 8 bases of the junction left unmatched. This CDR3 region has 15 residues. Germline loops: CDR1 MNHEY, CDR2 SMNVEV (reference sequence). The CDR3 region has the DNA TGTGCCAGCAGGGCTCCGGGACAGGAGAATGAAAAACTGTTTTTT. Its translation: CASRAPGQENEKLFF. The whole variable domain, filled in from reference TRBV27 and TRBJ1-4, reads EAQVTQNPRYLITVTGKKLTVTCSQNMNHEYMSWYRQDPGLGLRQIYYSMNVEVTDKGDVPEGYKVSRKEKRNFPLILESPSPNQTSLYFCASRAPGQENEKLFFGSGTQLSVL.

This clonotype was seen more than once but under ten times. The J gene is TRBJ1-5, the V gene TRBV5-1; 8 bases are shared with TRBD1. The CDR3 sequence is 15 residues long. V shed 2 bases, J shed 5 bases, and the junction held 6 bases outside the gene matches. CDR1 is SGHRS, CDR2 YFSETQ, per germline. CDR3 sequence (DNA): TGCGCCAGCAGCTTAACAGGGGGGTCCTATCAGCCCCAGCATTTT. Translating it yields CASSLTGGSYQPQHF.

This clonotype showed up just once. The chain links TRBV10-3 to TRBJ2-2; 8 nucleotides line up with TRBD1. The CDR3 has 14 residues. Trimming removed 7 bases from V and 1 base from J; junction bases left unmatched: 2. Germline V gene sequence: CDR1 ENHRY, CDR2 SYGVKD. The CDR3 here is CAINGQGNTGELFF. The CDR3 nucleotides are TGTGCCATCAACGGACAGGGGAACACCGGGGAGCTGTTTTTT.